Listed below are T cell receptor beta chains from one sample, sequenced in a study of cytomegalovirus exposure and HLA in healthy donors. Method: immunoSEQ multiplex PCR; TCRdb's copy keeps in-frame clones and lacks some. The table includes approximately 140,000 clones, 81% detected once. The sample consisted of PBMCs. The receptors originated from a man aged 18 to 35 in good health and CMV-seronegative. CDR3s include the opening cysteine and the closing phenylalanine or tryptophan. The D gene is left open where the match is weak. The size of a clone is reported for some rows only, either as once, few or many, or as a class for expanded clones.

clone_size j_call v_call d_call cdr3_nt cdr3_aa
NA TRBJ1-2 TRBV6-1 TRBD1 TGTGCCACCGACCAAGAGACAGGGGGATATGGCTACACCTTC CATDQETGGYGYTF
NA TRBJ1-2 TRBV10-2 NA TGCGCCAGCCTACCGACAGCCCGGGATGGCTACACCTTC CASLPTARDGYTF
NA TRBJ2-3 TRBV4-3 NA TGCGCCAGCAGCCAAGATTGGCAGCTAGGTGCCACGCAGTATTTT CASSQDWQLGATQYF
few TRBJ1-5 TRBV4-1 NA TGCGCCAGCAGCCAACCCGGACAGCTTCCCAATCAGCCCCAGCATTTT CASSQPGQLPNQPQHF
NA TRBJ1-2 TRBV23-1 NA TGCGCCAGCAGTCAAACCTCCACCGGGGAGGGGCCCTATGGCTACACCTTC CASSQTSTGEGPYGYTF
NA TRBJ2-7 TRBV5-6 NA TGTGCCAGCAGCTGGGGCTACGAGCAGTACTTC CASSWGYEQYF
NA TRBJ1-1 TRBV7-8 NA TGTGCCAGCAGCCTTCCTCGCCCTGGGGGAGGTGGTAACACTGAAGCTTTCTTT CASSLPRPGGGGNTEAFF
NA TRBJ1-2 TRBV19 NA TGTGCCAGTAGAGCGCCCGCTGACTATGGCTACACCTTC CASRAPADYGYTF
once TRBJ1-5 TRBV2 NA TGTGCCAGCAGTGGGCAGAATAGCAATCAGCCCCAGCATTTT CASSGQNSNQPQHF
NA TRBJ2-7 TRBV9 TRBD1 TGTGCCAGCAACAGGGGTATCCAGGGATCGGGCGAGCAGTACTTC CASNRGIQGSGEQYF
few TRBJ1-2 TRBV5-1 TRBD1 TGCGCCAGCAGCTCCACCTTACCGGGACAGGGATATGGCTACACCTTC CASSSTLPGQGYGYTF
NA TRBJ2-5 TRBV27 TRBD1 TGTGCCAGCAGTTCAAGGACAGGGCGCCAAGAGACCCAGTACTTC CASSSRTGRQETQYF
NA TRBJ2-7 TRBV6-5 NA TGTGCCAGCAGTCCCGGGACAGAGCAGTACTTC CASSPGTEQYF
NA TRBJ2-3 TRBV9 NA TGTGCCAGCAGCGTAGCCAGCGGATACACAGATACGCAGTATTTT CASSVASGYTDTQYF
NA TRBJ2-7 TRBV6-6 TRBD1 TGTGCCAGCAGTTACGCCCGGGACAGGGGCTACGAGCAGTACTTC CASSYARDRGYEQYF
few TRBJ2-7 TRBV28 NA TGTGCCAGCAGTTTTCCGGGGTCCCACGAGCAGTACTTC CASSFPGSHEQYF
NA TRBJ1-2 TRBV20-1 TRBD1 TGCAGTGCGAGAGGGACAGGGGGCCGCACCTTC CSARGTGGRTF
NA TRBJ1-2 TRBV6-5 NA TGTGCCAGCAGTTACGATCGGAGTGATGGCTACACCTTC CASSYDRSDGYTF